Listed here are 17 T cell receptor beta chains from one sample, sequenced in a study of cytomegalovirus exposure and HLA in healthy donors. With 60 Vbeta and 13 Jbeta primers, the PCR was carried out. Clones were sequenced by immunoSEQ multiplex PCR, and TCRdb holds only the in-frame ones, with some missing. The sample consists of fewer than 200,000 clones, over 60% of them appearing once. Specimen: PBMCs. The receptor set was obtained from a man aged 35-49 years in good health and CMV-seronegative.

The chain carries TRBV7-3 and TRBJ2-3; D ambiguous. The CDR3 contains 15 residues. Between the trimmed V and J ends, which lost 2 bases and 0 bases, there was a span of 9 bases. CDR1 and CDR2 from the germline V gene are SGHTA and FQGTGA. CDR3 DNA sequence: TGTGCCAGCAGCTTATATAGTAGCAGCACAGATACGCAGTATTTT. It translates to CASSLYSSSTDTQYF.

The chain uses TRBV27 and TRBJ2-7; 9 nucleotides agree with TRBD2. Trimming cost V 2 bases and J 7 bases; bases outside gene matches: 12. The CDR3 runs to 16 residues. Germline V CDR1 and CDR2: MNHEY, SMNVEV (reference sequence). The CDR3 bases are TGTGCCAGCAGTTTAAGCCCCCGCGGGAGGGCAGGGGAGCAGTACTTC. This translates into CASSLSPRGRAGEQYF.

The chain recombines TRBV4-1 with TRBJ2-7, with D possibly being TRBD1 (6 bases). V lost 3 bases to trimming and J lost 2 bases, with 8 bases between them. CDR3 length: 13 residues. CDR1 and CDR2 from the germline V gene are MGHRA and YSYEKL. The CDR3 DNA follows: TGCGCCAGCAGCCAGGGACACCCCTACGAGCAGTACTTC. Translated, it gives CASSQGHPYEQYF.

The chain joins TRBV7-8 to TRBJ1-1, with TRBD1 as a possible D gene (5 bases). Germline V CDR1 and CDR2: SGHVS, FQNEAQ. Trimming took 5 bases from V and 4 from J, leaving 20 bases between them. This CDR3 region has 16 residues. The CDR3 DNA is TGTGCCAGCAGCCCCACCAACGGGGGGAGGAGCACTGAAGCTTTCTTT. Protein: CASSPTNGGRSTEAFF.

V is TRBV11-2 and J is TRBJ2-7, with D possibly matching TRBD1 (6 bases). This CDR3 region has 16 residues. Germline loops: CDR1 SGHAT, CDR2 FQNNGV. Trimming pared 0 bases from V and 2 bases from J, leaving 14 bases between. CDR3 bases: TGTGCCAGCAGCTTAGATCTTCGAGGACAGCCCTACGAGCAGTACTTC. The encoded protein is CASSLDLRGQPYEQYF.

Here the CDR3 DNA reads TGTGCCAGCAGCGTAGAACAGGTCGGGGAGACCCAGTACTTC. As protein: CASSVEQVGETQYF. The rearrangement joins TRBV9 to TRBJ2-5, with D perhaps matching TRBD1 (5 bases). The germline gives CDR1 SGDLS, CDR2 YYNGEE. The V end was cut by 0 bases, the J end by 5 bases, with 11 bases between. The CDR3 is 14 residues long.

The chain is built from TRBV7-9 and TRBJ2-7, with TRBD2 matching 8 bases. The CDR3 runs to 14 residues. V lost 3 bases to trimming and J lost 2 bases; unmatched junction nucleotides: 3. Germline V lookup: CDR1 SEHNR, CDR2 FQNEAQ (reference sequence). The chain's CDR3 is CASSLSGSAYEQYF. CDR3 in DNA: TGTGCCAGCAGCTTGAGCGGGAGCGCCTACGAGCAGTACTTC.

CDR3 in DNA: TGTGCCAGCAGCTCACAGGGGATGGACACTGAAGCTTTCTTT. Its protein product is CASSSQGMDTEAFF. The gene calls are TRBV7-9 and TRBJ1-1, with TRBD1 identical over 7 bases. CDR3 size: 14 residues. V trimming: 4 bases; J trimming: 3 bases; junction bases outside the gene matches: 5. CDR1 SEHNR and CDR2 FQNEAQ come from the germline V gene (reference sequence).

The chain joins TRBV30 to TRBJ2-4; D is unresolved. Germline loops: CDR1 GTSNPN, CDR2 SVGIG (reference sequence). Deletions cut 5 bases from V and 5 bases from J, with 7 bases between. CDR3 length equals 11 residues. This CDR3 reads CAWRRENIQYF. CDR3 in DNA: TGTGCCTGGCGTCGAGAAAACATTCAGTACTTC.

This clone was counted between two and nine times. The V gene is TRBV15, the J gene TRBJ2-5, with TRBD1 as a possible D gene (5 bases). The J call may be incorrect, as the DNA end agrees better with TRBJ2-7. Looked up from germline, CDR1 is LNHNV and CDR2 is YYDKDF (reference sequence). The CDR3 length is 17 residues. This CDR3 reads CATSRGQGEFKTYEQYF. DNA for the CDR3: TGTGCCACCAGCAGAGGGCAGGGTGAATTTAAGACCTACGAGCAGTACTTC.

The J gene is TRBJ2-1, the V gene TRBV4-3; 10 bases line up with TRBD2. The length of the CDR3 is 16 residues. CDR1 is LGHNA, CDR2 YSLEER, per germline. V was pared by 0 bases and J by 1 base, with 0 bases of the junction left unmatched. The DNA for the CDR3 is TGCGCCAGCAGCCAAGAAGCGGGAGGGTCCTACAATGAGCAGTTCTTC. It specifies CASSQEAGGSYNEQFF.

The V call is TRBV7-8, the J call TRBJ2-3, with 8 nucleotides matching TRBD2. The CDR3 is made up of 17 amino acids. Germline assignment: CDR1 SGHVS and CDR2 FQNEAQ. V was clipped by 4 bases and J by 4 bases; unmatched bases: 13. In nucleotides, the CDR3 is TGTGCCAGCAGCTCCTCGGGGGGGGCTTTCGTAGCAGATACGCAGTATTTT. Its protein is CASSSSGGAFVADTQYF.

The chain joins TRBV13 to TRBJ2-1; 8 bases are shared with TRBD2. CDR3 length: 17 amino acids. Per germline, CDR1 PRHDT and CDR2 FYEKMQ (reference sequence). J was trimmed by 0 bases and V by 1 base; bases with no gene match: 5. The CDR3 bases are TGTGCCAGCAGCTTAGATCTAGCGGGCAGCTCCTACAATGAGCAGTTCTTC. It encodes CASSLDLAGSSYNEQFF.

The rearrangement links TRBV19 to TRBJ2-2, with TRBD1 matching over 12 bases. V was clipped by 7 bases and J by 4 bases; unmatched bases: 1. This CDR3 comprises 14 residues. In germline, CDR1 is LNHDA, CDR2 SQIVND (reference sequence). In DNA, the CDR3 is TGTGCCAGTAAGGGACAGGGGGCCACCGGGGAGCTGTTTTTT. Protein: CASKGQGATGELFF.

V is TRBV10-1 and J is TRBJ1-1; a weak D match, TRBD1 (5 bases). V gave up 0 bases and J gave up 5 bases, with 13 bases separating them. The germline CDR1 and CDR2 sequences are WNHNN and SYGVQD (reference sequence). The CDR3 has 15 amino acids. In nucleotides, the CDR3 is TGCGCCAGCAGTGAGTCCTTCGGGGGAAGGACTGAAGCTTTCTTT. The encoded protein is CASSESFGGRTEAFF.

This clone was seen once. CDR3 in DNA: TGTGCCAGCAGTATTCTAGCGGGAGGCGAGCAGTACTTC. It specifies CASSILAGGEQYF. The V and J genes are TRBV27 and TRBJ2-7; 11 positions match TRBD2. CDR1 is MNHEY, CDR2 SMNVEV, per germline (reference sequence). The CDR3 covers 13 residues. The V gene end was trimmed by 5 bases and the J gene end by 6 bases; junction bases not matched to a gene: 3.

The rearrangement uses TRBV19 and TRBJ1-2, with 7 bases fitting TRBD1. From germline, CDR1 is LNHDA and CDR2 SQIVND (reference sequence). The CDR3 loop spans 14 amino acids. V was pared by 6 bases and J by 3 bases, with 7 bases of the junction left unmatched. The CDR3 loop is CASRGAGGHYGYTF. CDR3 DNA: TGTGCCAGTAGGGGGGCAGGGGGACACTATGGCTACACCTTC.